The rows below give T cell receptor beta chains drawn from one sample of a study of blood T cell repertoires in COVID-19. Produced via immunoSEQ multiplex PCR; TCRdb's table is partial and in-frame only. This table holds over 150,000 clones, approximately 80% found once. The specimen was peripheral blood. These TCRs come from a woman over 75 with COVID-19, enrolled during active disease. The CDR3 runs from the conserved cysteine through the conserved F or W. Each record gives: J gene, V gene, D gene, clone size, CDR3 protein, CDR3 DNA. A D gene is named only where the DNA matches it firmly. Clone size appears in some rows only: once, few, many, or a class for an expanded clone.

J gene: TRBJ1-3
V gene: TRBV25-1
D gene: .
clone size: .
CDR3 protein: CASSEYMGGSGNTIYF
CDR3 DNA: TGTGCCAGCAGTGAATATATGGGAGGGTCCGGAAACACCATATATTTT

J gene: TRBJ1-4
V gene: TRBV3-1/TRBV3-2
D gene: .
clone size: .
CDR3 protein: CASSPFPRANEKLFF
CDR3 DNA: TGTGCCAGCAGCCCCTTCCCGAGGGCTAATGAAAAACTGTTTTTT

J gene: TRBJ1-5
V gene: TRBV30
D gene: .
clone size: .
CDR3 protein: CAWSVGGPQHF
CDR3 DNA: TGTGCCTGGAGTGTGGGGGGGCCCCAGCATTTT

J gene: TRBJ1-1
V gene: TRBV19
D gene: .
clone size: .
CDR3 protein: CASSVRGSSEAFF
CDR3 DNA: TGTGCCAGTAGTGTCAGGGGTAGTAGTGAAGCTTTCTTT

J gene: TRBJ1-6
V gene: TRBV27
D gene: .
clone size: .
CDR3 protein: CASSVGPGAGNSPLHF
CDR3 DNA: TGTGCCAGCAGTGTAGGCCCAGGGGCGGGCAATTCACCCCTCCACTTT

J gene: TRBJ1-1
V gene: TRBV3-1/TRBV3-2
D gene: .
clone size: few
CDR3 protein: CASSLREPREAFF
CDR3 DNA: TGTGCCAGCAGCCTCCGGGAGCCGAGAGAAGCTTTCTTT

J gene: TRBJ2-2
V gene: TRBV19
D gene: TRBD1
clone size: .
CDR3 protein: CASSTPSRGQVGELFF
CDR3 DNA: TGTGCCAGTAGTACCCCCTCTAGGGGGCAGGTCGGGGAGCTGTTTTTT

J gene: TRBJ2-2
V gene: TRBV7-2
D gene: .
clone size: .
CDR3 protein: CASSFVNTGELFF
CDR3 DNA: TGTGCCAGCAGCTTCGTGAACACCGGGGAGCTGTTTTTT

J gene: TRBJ2-1
V gene: TRBV5-6
D gene: .
clone size: .
CDR3 protein: CASSLLPSGLGNNEQFF
CDR3 DNA: TGTGCCAGCAGTCTGCTTCCGTCGGGGTTGGGTAACAATGAGCAGTTCTTC

J gene: TRBJ2-7
V gene: TRBV19
D gene: .
clone size: .
CDR3 protein: CACGEAGMSSYEQYF
CDR3 DNA: TGTGCCTGCGGAGAGGCCGGCATGAGCTCCTACGAGCAGTACTTC

J gene: TRBJ2-6
V gene: TRBV30
D gene: .
clone size: .
CDR3 protein: CAWGAAAAGANVLTF
CDR3 DNA: TGTGCCTGGGGGGCCGCAGCGGCTGGGGCCAACGTCCTGACTTTC

J gene: TRBJ2-2
V gene: TRBV7-8
D gene: .
clone size: few
CDR3 protein: CASSLGGTLNTGELFF
CDR3 DNA: TGTGCCAGCAGCTTAGGGGGGACACTAAACACCGGGGAGCTGTTTTTT

J gene: TRBJ2-1
V gene: TRBV5-4
D gene: TRBD2
clone size: .
CDR3 protein: CASSYTSGRTSYNEQFF
CDR3 DNA: TGTGCCAGCAGCTATACTAGCGGGAGGACCTCCTACAATGAGCAGTTCTTC

J gene: TRBJ1-1
V gene: TRBV15
D gene: TRBD1
clone size: .
CDR3 protein: CATSRDGQGDTEAFF
CDR3 DNA: TGTGCCACCAGCAGAGACGGACAGGGAGACACTGAAGCTTTCTTT

J gene: TRBJ1-1
V gene: TRBV6-1
D gene: .
clone size: once
CDR3 protein: CASSETAGNTEAFF
CDR3 DNA: TGTGCCAGCAGTGAAACGGCGGGGAACACTGAAGCTTTCTTT

J gene: TRBJ1-1
V gene: TRBV7-8
D gene: .
clone size: .
CDR3 protein: CASSPQTGFGFF
CDR3 DNA: TGTGCCAGCAGCCCGCAGACAGGCTTCGGTTTCTTT

J gene: TRBJ2-5
V gene: TRBV11-1
D gene: TRBD1
clone size: .
CDR3 protein: CASSFRDRQETQYF
CDR3 DNA: TGTGCCAGCAGCTTTCGGGACAGGCAAGAGACCCAGTACTTC

J gene: TRBJ1-1
V gene: TRBV12-3/TRBV12-4
D gene: .
clone size: .
CDR3 protein: CATSQGPTYAFF
CDR3 DNA: TGTGCCACCTCCCAGGGCCCGACCTACGCTTTCTTT

J gene: TRBJ1-1
V gene: TRBV30
D gene: TRBD1
clone size: .
CDR3 protein: CAWRIQGARGRAFF
CDR3 DNA: TGTGCCTGGAGGATACAGGGGGCGCGAGGGCGAGCTTTCTTT

J gene: TRBJ1-2
V gene: TRBV19
D gene: .
clone size: few
CDR3 protein: CASSWTLNYGYTF
CDR3 DNA: TGTGCCAGTAGTTGGACACTAAACTATGGCTACACCTTC

J gene: TRBJ1-1
V gene: TRBV12-3/TRBV12-4
D gene: .
clone size: .
CDR3 protein: CASSLDKNTEAFF
CDR3 DNA: TGTGCCAGCAGCTTGGACAAGAACACTGAAGCTTTCTTT

J gene: TRBJ1-2
V gene: TRBV18
D gene: .
clone size: .
CDR3 protein: CATTGGPDYGYTF
CDR3 DNA: TGTGCCACTACGGGGGGTCCGGACTATGGCTACACCTTC

J gene: TRBJ2-7
V gene: TRBV18
D gene: .
clone size: .
CDR3 protein: CASSLQRTDYEQYF
CDR3 DNA: TGTGCCAGCTCACTCCAGCGGACAGACTACGAGCAGTACTTC

J gene: TRBJ2-1
V gene: TRBV24-1
D gene: TRBD1
clone size: .
CDR3 protein: CATSDPGTGYNEQFF
CDR3 DNA: TGTGCCACCAGTGATCCCGGGACAGGGTACAATGAGCAGTTCTTC

J gene: TRBJ2-3
V gene: TRBV9
D gene: TRBD1
clone size: .
CDR3 protein: CASSSTGADTQYF
CDR3 DNA: TGTGCCAGCAGCAGCACAGGGGCAGATACGCAGTATTTT

J gene: TRBJ1-2
V gene: TRBV6-5
D gene: TRBD1
clone size: .
CDR3 protein: CATLDREARGYTF
CDR3 DNA: TGTGCCACCTTAGACAGGGAGGCTCGCGGCTACACCTTC

J gene: TRBJ2-7
V gene: TRBV11-2
D gene: TRBD2
clone size: .
CDR3 protein: CASSRSLAGDSYEQYF
CDR3 DNA: TGTGCCAGCAGTCGTTCACTAGCGGGGGACTCCTACGAGCAGTACTTC

J gene: TRBJ1-1
V gene: TRBV5-1
D gene: TRBD1
clone size: few
CDR3 protein: CASSPSQGGGTEAFF
CDR3 DNA: TGCGCCAGCAGCCCCTCTCAGGGGGGTGGGACTGAAGCTTTCTTT

J gene: TRBJ1-1
V gene: TRBV10-3
D gene: TRBD1
clone size: .
CDR3 protein: CAISEPRQGKGAEAFF
CDR3 DNA: TGTGCCATCAGTGAGCCGCGACAGGGGAAAGGGGCTGAAGCTTTCTTT

J gene: TRBJ1-4
V gene: TRBV5-8
D gene: .
clone size: few
CDR3 protein: CASSDRRTNEKLFF
CDR3 DNA: TGTGCCAGCAGCGACAGAAGAACTAATGAAAAACTGTTTTTT

J gene: TRBJ2-1
V gene: TRBV15
D gene: .
clone size: once
CDR3 protein: CATKYGDPYNEQFF
CDR3 DNA: TGTGCCACCAAGTATGGAGACCCCTACAATGAGCAGTTCTTC

J gene: TRBJ2-7
V gene: TRBV2
D gene: .
clone size: .
CDR3 protein: CASRLEDPYEQYF
CDR3 DNA: TGTGCCAGCAGGTTGGAGGACCCCTACGAGCAGTACTTC

J gene: TRBJ1-2
V gene: TRBV29-1
D gene: .
clone size: .
CDR3 protein: CSHRAGPSGGYTF
CDR3 DNA: TGCAGCCACCGAGCCGGGCCCTCGGGGGGCTACACCTTC

J gene: TRBJ1-2
V gene: TRBV30
D gene: TRBD1
clone size: few
CDR3 protein: CAWSLGQGNFYTF
CDR3 DNA: TGTGCCTGGAGCCTGGGACAGGGGAACTTCTACACCTTC

J gene: TRBJ1-1
V gene: TRBV5-1
D gene: TRBD1
clone size: .
CDR3 protein: CASSWDRGSTEAFF
CDR3 DNA: TGCGCCAGCAGCTGGGACAGGGGCAGCACTGAAGCTTTCTTT

J gene: TRBJ2-1
V gene: TRBV6-6
D gene: .
clone size: .
CDR3 protein: CASSPGDSYNEQFF
CDR3 DNA: TGTGCCAGCAGTCCCGGGGACTCCTACAATGAGCAGTTCTTC

J gene: TRBJ2-7
V gene: TRBV19
D gene: TRBD2
clone size: few
CDR3 protein: CASSAPGTSVVYEQYF
CDR3 DNA: TGTGCCAGTAGTGCCCCCGGGACTAGCGTTGTCTACGAGCAGTACTTC

J gene: TRBJ1-1
V gene: TRBV7-6
D gene: .
clone size: .
CDR3 protein: CASSIGGKGTEAFF
CDR3 DNA: TGTGCCAGCAGCATCGGGGGGAAGGGCACTGAAGCTTTCTTT

J gene: TRBJ1-4
V gene: TRBV9
D gene: .
clone size: .
CDR3 protein: CASSPWDTPPTNEKLFF
CDR3 DNA: TGTGCCAGCAGCCCATGGGACACTCCGCCAACTAATGAAAAACTGTTTTTT

J gene: TRBJ1-3
V gene: TRBV5-1
D gene: .
clone size: .
CDR3 protein: CASSPAAGDLSSGNTIYF
CDR3 DNA: TGCGCCAGCAGCCCGGCCGCGGGGGACCTTAGCTCTGGAAACACCATATATTTT

J gene: TRBJ2-1
V gene: TRBV5-1
D gene: .
clone size: .
CDR3 protein: CASSAWTTYNEQFF
CDR3 DNA: TGCGCCAGCAGCGCCTGGACTACCTACAATGAGCAGTTCTTC

J gene: TRBJ1-3
V gene: TRBV19
D gene: .
clone size: once
CDR3 protein: CASSIDRNTGNTIYF
CDR3 DNA: TGTGCCAGTAGTATCGACAGGAACACTGGAAACACCATATATTTT

J gene: TRBJ1-1
V gene: TRBV5-1
D gene: TRBD1
clone size: few
CDR3 protein: CASSLSDRASEAFF
CDR3 DNA: TGCGCCAGCAGCCTATCAGACAGGGCGTCTGAAGCTTTCTTT

J gene: TRBJ1-2
V gene: TRBV5-4
D gene: .
clone size: .
CDR3 protein: CASSLNRAGYTF
CDR3 DNA: TGTGCCAGCAGCTTAAACAGGGCGGGCTACACCTTC

J gene: TRBJ2-3
V gene: TRBV18
D gene: .
clone size: .
CDR3 protein: CATTTGDTQYF
CDR3 DNA: TGTGCCACAACAACCGGGGATACGCAGTATTTT

J gene: TRBJ1-4
V gene: TRBV5-1
D gene: .
clone size: few
CDR3 protein: CASSFGILRIEKLFF
CDR3 DNA: TGCGCCAGCAGCTTCGGGATCCTAAGGATCGAAAAACTGTTTTTT